The rows below give T cell receptor beta chains drawn from one sample of a study of T cells in Graves' hyperthyroidism and ophthalmopathy. TCRdb independently ran MiXCR on the multiplex PCR reads; one entry per CDR3 protein. Of some 600,000 distinct CDR3 sequences in the sample, 14% were seen once. What was sequenced was blood. These receptors all come from a woman aged 25 to 39 with Graves' hyperthyroidism that later progressed to Graves' ophthalmopathy. The CDR3 runs from the conserved cysteine through the conserved F or W. D genes are given only for firm matches. The size entry is marked missing in some rows and otherwise reads once, few, many or a size class.

j_gene: TRBJ1-1
abundance: -
v_gene: TRBV12-5
d_gene: TRBD1
CDR3nt: TGCGCTAGTGGTTTGCCCGGGACAGGGTTTGAAGCTTTCTTT
CDR3aa: CASGLPGTGFEAFF

j_gene: TRBJ1-6
abundance: many
v_gene: TRBV6-1
d_gene: -
CDR3nt: TGTGCCAGCAGTCCCCGACAGGACCAAGGGTCACCCCTCCACTTT
CDR3aa: CASSPRQDQGSPLHF

j_gene: TRBJ1-3
abundance: few
v_gene: TRBV30
d_gene: -
CDR3nt: TGTGCCTGGGACGGTGACTTCTCTGGAAACACCATATATTTT
CDR3aa: CAWDGDFSGNTIYF

j_gene: TRBJ2-1
abundance: many
v_gene: TRBV27
d_gene: -
CDR3nt: TGTGCCAGCAGTTTACCACAGAGCTCCTACAATGAGCAGTTCTTC
CDR3aa: CASSLPQSSYNEQFF

j_gene: TRBJ2-7
abundance: -
v_gene: TRBV4-1
d_gene: -
CDR3nt: TGCGCCAGCAGCCAAGATGGGAGGAGGGGGAACTCCTACGAGCAGTACTTC
CDR3aa: CASSQDGRRGNSYEQYF

j_gene: TRBJ2-7
abundance: many
v_gene: TRBV19
d_gene: TRBD1
CDR3nt: TGTGCCAGTAGTGGTTATGGGACAGGGTCCTACGAGCAGTACTTC
CDR3aa: CASSGYGTGSYEQYF

j_gene: TRBJ2-1
abundance: many
v_gene: TRBV20-1
d_gene: -
CDR3nt: TGCAGTGCTAGATGGGACAGGGAAAGGACTAGCCTATACAATGAGCAGTTCTTC
CDR3aa: CSARWDRERTSLYNEQFF

j_gene: TRBJ1-1
abundance: -
v_gene: TRBV20-1
d_gene: -
CDR3nt: TGCAGTGTTACAGGGATGAACACTGAAGCTTTCTTT
CDR3aa: CSVTGMNTEAFF

j_gene: TRBJ1-1
abundance: many
v_gene: TRBV28
d_gene: -
CDR3nt: TGTGCCAGCGGCCTAGACACGGCATCTTCAGCTTTCTTT
CDR3aa: CASGLDTASSAFF

j_gene: TRBJ1-2
abundance: -
v_gene: TRBV25-1
d_gene: -
CDR3nt: TGTGTCAGCAGTGAGACGGACAGAGGGAGCTACACCTTC
CDR3aa: CVSSETDRGSYTF

j_gene: TRBJ2-5
abundance: many
v_gene: TRBV20-1
d_gene: -
CDR3nt: TGCAGTGCTACGTACCGGGAGACCCAGTACTTC
CDR3aa: CSATYRETQYF

j_gene: TRBJ2-1
abundance: many
v_gene: TRBV20-1
d_gene: -
CDR3nt: TGCAGTTATCTCCCCAATGAGCAGTTCTTC
CDR3aa: CSYLPNEQFF

j_gene: TRBJ1-4
abundance: many
v_gene: TRBV20-1
d_gene: -
CDR3nt: TGCAGTGCCCTGGGGTTGCGCACTAATGAAAAACTGTTTTTT
CDR3aa: CSALGLRTNEKLFF

j_gene: TRBJ1-2
abundance: few
v_gene: TRBV7-9
d_gene: TRBD1
CDR3nt: TGTGCCAGCAGCTTAGCTCACGGGACCCAGGGGGACGGCTACACCTTC
CDR3aa: CASSLAHGTQGDGYTF

j_gene: TRBJ2-1
abundance: many
v_gene: TRBV6-2/TRBV6-3
d_gene: -
CDR3nt: TGTGCCAGCAGTTACTCGAGGGAGACTGAGCAGTTCTTC
CDR3aa: CASSYSRETEQFF

j_gene: TRBJ1-1
abundance: -
v_gene: TRBV6-2/TRBV6-3
d_gene: -
CDR3nt: TGTGCCAGCAGGAAGGTGGGGGGCGCTGAAGCTTTCTTT
CDR3aa: CASRKVGGAEAFF

j_gene: TRBJ2-3
abundance: many
v_gene: TRBV20-1
d_gene: TRBD2
CDR3nt: TGCAGTGCTCTCGGACTAGTTGTCACAGATACGCAGTATTTT
CDR3aa: CSALGLVVTDTQYF

j_gene: TRBJ2-7
abundance: many
v_gene: TRBV18
d_gene: -
CDR3nt: TGTGCCAGCTCACCAGCGCCGGGCCGGTACGAGCAGTACTTC
CDR3aa: CASSPAPGRYEQYF

j_gene: TRBJ2-7
abundance: many
v_gene: TRBV11-2
d_gene: -
CDR3nt: TGTGCCAGCAGCCCTGGACACATCTACGAGCAGTACTTC
CDR3aa: CASSPGHIYEQYF

j_gene: TRBJ1-2
abundance: -
v_gene: TRBV25-1
d_gene: -
CDR3nt: TGTGCCAGCACCGGGGACGGCTATGGCTACACCTTC
CDR3aa: CASTGDGYGYTF

j_gene: TRBJ1-1
abundance: many
v_gene: TRBV25-1
d_gene: -
CDR3nt: TGTGCCAGCAGTGAATGGGTCGGGGAGAACACTGAAGCTTTCTTT
CDR3aa: CASSEWVGENTEAFF

j_gene: TRBJ1-1
abundance: many
v_gene: TRBV18
d_gene: -
CDR3nt: TGTGCCAGCTCACCACCGATGGGCCGGAACACTGAAGCTTTCTTT
CDR3aa: CASSPPMGRNTEAFF

j_gene: TRBJ2-5
abundance: -
v_gene: TRBV4-1
d_gene: -
CDR3nt: TGCGCCAGCAGCCAAGAAGAGGCCGAGCGATTCCCCCTCCAGTACTTC
CDR3aa: CASSQEEAERFPLQYF

j_gene: TRBJ1-2
abundance: many
v_gene: TRBV10-3
d_gene: -
CDR3nt: TGTGCCATCAGTAACAGGGATGCGACGGGAGGCTACACCTTC
CDR3aa: CAISNRDATGGYTF

j_gene: TRBJ2-1
abundance: many
v_gene: TRBV18
d_gene: -
CDR3nt: TGTGCCAGCTCACCGTCGGAGGGCTCCTACAATGAGCAGTTCTTC
CDR3aa: CASSPSEGSYNEQFF

j_gene: TRBJ2-4
abundance: many
v_gene: TRBV7-9
d_gene: TRBD1
CDR3nt: TGTGCCAGCAGCTTAGACAGGGGCAAAAACATTCAGTACTTC
CDR3aa: CASSLDRGKNIQYF

j_gene: TRBJ2-1
abundance: -
v_gene: TRBV24-1
d_gene: -
CDR3nt: TGTGCCACCAGTGATCCCGAGTTGAGCTCCTACAATGAGCAGTTCTTC
CDR3aa: CATSDPELSSYNEQFF

j_gene: TRBJ1-1
abundance: -
v_gene: TRBV4-1
d_gene: -
CDR3nt: TGCGCCAGCAGCCAAGGTCGTACAGGTATGAACACTGAAGCTTTCTTT
CDR3aa: CASSQGRTGMNTEAFF

j_gene: TRBJ1-3
abundance: few
v_gene: TRBV6-1
d_gene: -
CDR3nt: TGTGCCAGCAGTCAGACAGAGGATGGAAACACCATATATTTT
CDR3aa: CASSQTEDGNTIYF

j_gene: TRBJ2-2
abundance: once
v_gene: TRBV7-2
d_gene: TRBD1
CDR3nt: TGTGCCAGCAGCCCACGACAGGGGAGAGACACCGGGGAGCTGTTTTTT
CDR3aa: CASSPRQGRDTGELFF

j_gene: TRBJ1-1
abundance: few
v_gene: TRBV7-9
d_gene: TRBD1
CDR3nt: TGTGCCAGCAGCTTAGCGGGACAGGGGCCGAACACTGAAGCTTTCTTT
CDR3aa: CASSLAGQGPNTEAFF

j_gene: TRBJ2-3
abundance: many
v_gene: TRBV5-1
d_gene: TRBD2
CDR3nt: TGCGCCAGCAGCCCGAATAGCGGGAGGGAAGATACGCAGTATTTT
CDR3aa: CASSPNSGREDTQYF

j_gene: TRBJ2-3
abundance: few
v_gene: TRBV9
d_gene: TRBD2
CDR3nt: TGTGCCAGCGCCGAAGTGGGGACTAGCGGCACAGATACGCAGTATTTT
CDR3aa: CASAEVGTSGTDTQYF

j_gene: TRBJ1-1
abundance: many
v_gene: TRBV19
d_gene: -
CDR3nt: TGTGCCAGACCACCTGTCTCGAGACGGAAGCACACTGAAGCTTTCTTT
CDR3aa: CARPPVSRRKHTEAFF

j_gene: TRBJ2-2
abundance: few
v_gene: TRBV24-1
d_gene: TRBD2
CDR3nt: TGTGCCACCAGTGAAGAAATAGCGGGAGTGAACACCGGGGAGCTGTTTTTT
CDR3aa: CATSEEIAGVNTGELFF

j_gene: TRBJ1-4
abundance: many
v_gene: TRBV4-1
d_gene: -
CDR3nt: TGCGCCAGCAGCCTTTCAAGTTCAAATGAAAAACTGTTTTTT
CDR3aa: CASSLSSSNEKLFF

j_gene: TRBJ1-1
abundance: -
v_gene: TRBV6-4
d_gene: TRBD1
CDR3nt: TGTGCCAGCAGTACGCACTGGGACAGGGCTGAAGCTTTCTTT
CDR3aa: CASSTHWDRAEAFF

j_gene: TRBJ1-4
abundance: many
v_gene: TRBV19
d_gene: TRBD1
CDR3nt: TGTGCCAGTAGTCCACACAGGGGGCAACCTAATGAAAAACTGTTTTTT
CDR3aa: CASSPHRGQPNEKLFF

j_gene: TRBJ1-2
abundance: many
v_gene: TRBV28
d_gene: -
CDR3nt: TGTGCCAGCAGTTCCCTGGGAGGAAGTATCTATGGCTACACCTTC
CDR3aa: CASSSLGGSIYGYTF

j_gene: TRBJ1-5
abundance: few
v_gene: TRBV19
d_gene: -
CDR3nt: TGTGCCAGTAGTGCTGGAGGCCTAAAAAATCAGCCCCAGCATTTT
CDR3aa: CASSAGGLKNQPQHF

j_gene: TRBJ2-3
abundance: -
v_gene: TRBV24-1
d_gene: -
CDR3nt: TGTGCCACCAGTGATCAGGGTAAGGTGACAGATACGCAGTATTTT
CDR3aa: CATSDQGKVTDTQYF

j_gene: TRBJ2-5
abundance: -
v_gene: TRBV19
d_gene: TRBD2
CDR3nt: TGTGCCAGTAGTATAATCGAGGCTAGCGGGAGCGGGGAGACCCAGTACTTC
CDR3aa: CASSIIEASGSGETQYF

j_gene: TRBJ2-7
abundance: -
v_gene: TRBV3-1
d_gene: -
CDR3nt: TGTGCCAGCAGCCAACCCGGAATATTGAACGCCTACGAGCAGTACTTC
CDR3aa: CASSQPGILNAYEQYF

j_gene: TRBJ2-1
abundance: -
v_gene: TRBV20-1
d_gene: TRBD2
CDR3nt: TGCAGTGCTAGAGGCGGGTCGGGGGGGCCGGGCTACAATGAGCAGTTCTTC
CDR3aa: CSARGGSGGPGYNEQFF

j_gene: TRBJ1-1
abundance: few
v_gene: TRBV19
d_gene: TRBD1
CDR3nt: TGTGCCAGTAGTATAGGGACAGGGGGCTTTGACACTGAAGCTTTCTTT
CDR3aa: CASSIGTGGFDTEAFF

j_gene: TRBJ2-1
abundance: many
v_gene: TRBV12-5
d_gene: -
CDR3nt: TGTGCTAGTGGTTTGAGTCGCGCATCAGATTACAATGAGCAGTTCTTC
CDR3aa: CASGLSRASDYNEQFF

j_gene: TRBJ1-5
abundance: many
v_gene: TRBV12-3/TRBV12-4
d_gene: -
CDR3nt: TGTGCCAGCAGTTTTCCGGACTTTGATCAGCCCCAGCATTTT
CDR3aa: CASSFPDFDQPQHF

j_gene: TRBJ2-1
abundance: many
v_gene: TRBV28
d_gene: -
CDR3nt: TGTGCCAGCAGTTTAGGCGAAGGGGGGGGACGGTGGTTTGGGGAGCAGTTCTTC
CDR3aa: CASSLGEGGGRWFGEQFF

j_gene: TRBJ2-7
abundance: -
v_gene: TRBV28
d_gene: TRBD1
CDR3nt: TGTGCCAGCAGTTCCCCTGGGACAGGGGGGGCCTACGAGCAGTACTTC
CDR3aa: CASSSPGTGGAYEQYF

j_gene: TRBJ1-1
abundance: few
v_gene: TRBV18
d_gene: -
CDR3nt: TGTGCCAGCTCAGGGAACCGGGACGTAAACACTGAAGCTTTCTTT
CDR3aa: CASSGNRDVNTEAFF

j_gene: TRBJ2-7
abundance: -
v_gene: TRBV20-1
d_gene: TRBD2
CDR3nt: TGCAGTGCGAAACCGCCCGTCTTACTAGCGGGAGTTCGGGAGCAGTACTTC
CDR3aa: CSAKPPVLLAGVREQYF

j_gene: TRBJ1-1
abundance: many
v_gene: TRBV7-9
d_gene: -
CDR3nt: TGTGCCAGCAGCTTTGCACAGGGAAGTACTGAAGCTTTCTTT
CDR3aa: CASSFAQGSTEAFF

j_gene: TRBJ2-1
abundance: many
v_gene: TRBV30
d_gene: TRBD1
CDR3nt: TGTGCCTGGAGTGTACTGGACAGGAGGTACAATGAGCAGTTCTTC
CDR3aa: CAWSVLDRRYNEQFF

j_gene: TRBJ1-2
abundance: -
v_gene: TRBV2
d_gene: -
CDR3nt: TGTGCCAGCGGGGAACAGGGTCCCACGATGGACTACACCTTC
CDR3aa: CASGEQGPTMDYTF

j_gene: TRBJ2-3
abundance: -
v_gene: TRBV5-4
d_gene: TRBD2
CDR3nt: TGTGCCAGCAATACGGGAGGGCTCACAGATACGCAGTATTTT
CDR3aa: CASNTGGLTDTQYF